These 14 T cell receptor beta chains share one sample of origin, sequenced in a study of post-analysis software for immune sequencing data. No antigen has been identified for these receptors. Prepared TCR beta cDNA libraries contained unique molecular identifiers. TCRdb reprocessed the PCR reads with MiXCR, giving one entry per CDR3 protein. In the table there are approximately 260,000 distinct CDR3 sequences, 35% to 45% of which are singletons. Study outcomes and limitations: A few TRBV segments (TRBV5-6, TRBV5-1 and TRBV20-1 among them) occurred more frequently in patients than in controls.

The sequencing input was blood. These receptors came from a girl between 5 and 17 years old with multiple sclerosis.

The CDR3 sequence is CASSPRIPGHNSYEQYF. The CDR3 DNA sequence: TGTGCCAGCAGCCCCCGGATACCGGGACACAACTCCTACGAGCAGTACTTC. The rearrangement uses TRBV13 and TRBJ2-7, with D tentatively TRBD1 (6 bases). The CDR3 has 17 amino acids. Between the trimmed V and J ends, which lost 5 bases and 0 bases, there was a span of 20 bases. The germline gives CDR1 PRHDT, CDR2 FYEKMQ (reference sequence).

This clonotype was observed many times. The rearrangement uses TRBV15 and TRBJ1-6; 9 bases match TRBD1. V lost 0 bases, J lost 11 bases, and 8 bases stayed unmatched. Germline assignment: CDR1 LNHNV and CDR2 YYDKDF (reference sequence). The CDR3 is 16 residues long. The CDR3 loop reads CATSRDRDRDYPPLHF. The CDR3 DNA reads as TGTGCCACCAGCAGAGATCGGGACAGGGATTACCCACCCCTCCACTTT.

V and J are TRBV20-1 and TRBJ2-5; TRBD2 matches at 10 bases. The DNA end lines up better with TRBJ2-7; the J call may be wrong. Germline-derived CDR1 and CDR2 are DFQATT and SNEGSKA (reference sequence). This CDR3 contains 16 residues. The CDR3 reads CSARDIAGGPGYEQYF. For the CDR3, the DNA is TGCAGTGCTAGAGATATAGCGGGAGGACCTGGATACGAGCAGTACTTC.

This chain links TRBV18 with TRBJ1-1; D might be TRBD1 (5 bases). V shed 3 bases and J shed 4 bases, with 12 bases lying between them. The germline V gene has CDR1 KGHSH and CDR2 LQKENI. The CDR3 consists of 14 residues. CDR3 in DNA: TGTGCCAGCTCACCCGGGGCAGGGCCCACTGAAGCTTTCTTT. Its protein product is CASSPGAGPTEAFF.

This clonotype showed up many times. V gene TRBV9 combines with J gene TRBJ1-2; possibly TRBD1 for D (5 bases). V was shortened by 2 bases and J by 4 bases, with 18 bases between the two germline ends. The CDR3 consists of 16 residues. Germline V lookup: CDR1 SGDLS, CDR2 YYNGEE. The DNA for the CDR3 is TGTGCCAGCAGCGTGGGGAGTGGGGCGGCCCTCTATGGCTACACCTTC. Translation: CASSVGSGAALYGYTF.

This clonotype was observed at least ten times. This sequence joins TRBV24-1 and TRBJ2-5; D is undetermined. The germline V and J ends were trimmed by 2 bases and 2 bases, with 8 bases remaining between them. The germline V gene encodes CDR1 KGHDR and CDR2 SFDVKD. This CDR3 region has 14 residues. The CDR3 DNA reads TGTGCCACCAGTGATTGGGCAGTTCAAGAGACCCAGTACTTC. Protein: CATSDWAVQETQYF.

This chain connects TRBV10-3 to TRBJ1-2, with D perhaps matching TRBD1 (5 bases). This CDR3 region has 14 residues. V gave up 0 bases and J gave up 4 bases, with 9 bases separating them. The V gene's germline CDR1 is ENHRY and CDR2 SYGVKD. The CDR3 coding sequence is TGTGCCATCAGTGAGTCGAGACAGCGCTATGGCTACACCTTC. Translating gives CAISESRQRYGYTF.

The V and J genes are TRBV20-1 and TRBJ2-5; D is possibly TRBD1 or TRBD2 (5 bases each). This CDR3 is 13 amino acids long. Trimming took off 5 bases at V and 4 bases at J, with 14 bases between the two ends. Germline V gene sequence: CDR1 DFQATT, CDR2 SNEGSKA (reference sequence). The CDR3 DNA reads TGCAGTGCTCCCGGGACCGCGGGAGAGACCCAGTACTTC. It is translated as CSAPGTAGETQYF.

Many counts were recorded for this clonotype. The rearrangement links TRBV20-1 to TRBJ2-3; TRBD1 matches 9 bases. From germline, CDR1 is DFQATT and CDR2 SNEGSKA (reference sequence). V lost 3 bases and J lost 6; bases outside the gene matches: 4. This CDR3 region has 13 residues. The CDR3 here is CSARGQGLDTQYF. CDR3 DNA: TGCAGTGCTAGGGGACAGGGTTTGGATACGCAGTATTTT.

In its sample, this clonotype was seen many times. The chain joins TRBV20-1 to TRBJ2-1; 8 nucleotides line up with TRBD1. The CDR3 is 13 residues long. Per germline, CDR1 DFQATT and CDR2 SNEGSKA (reference sequence). Trimming removed 5 bases from V and 5 bases from J; junction bases left unmatched: 5. Here the CDR3 reads CSAQTGAHNEQFF. The CDR3, as DNA: TGCAGTGCTCAGACAGGGGCGCACAATGAGCAGTTCTTC.

The V and J genes are TRBV7-9 and TRBJ2-5; TRBD1 aligns across 9 bases. The end of the DNA is better explained by TRBJ2-7, so the J call may be wrong. Per the germline V gene, CDR1 is SEHNR and CDR2 is FQNEAQ (reference sequence). The CDR3 consists of 16 residues. CDR3 DNA sequence: TGTGCCAGCAGCGGAGGAGGACAGGGGAAAACCTACGAGCAGTACTTC. Its protein is CASSGGGQGKTYEQYF.

V gene TRBV6-2 or TRBV6-3 combines with J gene TRBJ2-1; 7 positions match TRBD1. Looked up from germline, CDR1 is MNHEY and CDR2 is SVGEGT. J lost 0 bases, V lost 8 bases, and 4 bases had no gene match. The CDR3 sequence is 14 residues long. This chain's CDR3 is CASSTGSSYNEQFF. DNA for the CDR3: TGTGCCAGCTCGACAGGGAGCTCCTACAATGAGCAGTTCTTC.

The chain joins TRBV20-1 to TRBJ2-7; the match to TRBD1 covers 9 bases. Unmatched junction bases numbered 7, after V lost 2 bases and J lost 5 bases. This CDR3 has 14 residues. Germline V gene lookup returns CDR1 DFQATT and CDR2 SNEGSKA (reference sequence). Written as DNA, the CDR3 is TGCAGTGCTAGACCGGGACAGGGTCTTAACGAGCAGTACTTC. Protein product: CSARPGQGLNEQYF.

This clonotype appeared many times. This chain connects TRBV30 to TRBJ2-4; D is possibly TRBD2 (6 bases). Per germline, CDR1 GTSNPN and CDR2 SVGIG (reference sequence). V lost 4 bases to trimming and J lost 9 bases, with 19 bases between them. The CDR3 is made up of 14 amino acids. The CDR3 sequence is CAWTLTGAGGIQYF. The CDR3 region has the DNA TGTGCCTGGACCTTGACGGGAGCCGGGGGCATTCAGTACTTC.